These 28 T cell receptor beta chains share one sample of origin, sequenced in a study of cytomegalovirus exposure and HLA in healthy donors. The PCR ran on 60 Vbeta and 13 Jbeta primers. Using immunoSEQ multiplex PCR, the repertoire was profiled, and TCRdb retains in-frame clones only, with some absent. The table shows under 70,000 clones, with 65% to 80% occurring only once. Sequencing was carried out using PBMCs. These receptors were collected from a female donor in good health and CMV-seronegative.

The chain uses TRBV7-8 and TRBJ1-1; 9 positions agree with TRBD1. After removal of 6 bases from V and 6 bases from J, the junction contained 11 bases not matched to a gene. The CDR3 consists of 15 residues. Germline V gene sequence: CDR1 SGHVS, CDR2 FQNEAQ. CDR3 sequence (DNA): TGTGCCAGCAGTTCCTCCGGGACAGGGTGGGCTGAAGCTTTCTTT. It translates to CASSSSGTGWAEAFF.

The V gene is TRBV18, the J gene TRBJ1-2, with a possible D match to TRBD1 (6 bases). CDR3 length: 16 residues. V gave up 2 bases and J gave up 1 base, with 14 bases separating them. Germline-derived CDR1 and CDR2 are KGHSH and LQKENI. CDR3: CASSPYSPGDNYGYTF. The CDR3 region has the DNA TGTGCCAGCTCACCATATAGTCCAGGGGATAACTATGGCTACACCTTC.

The chain employs TRBV5-4 and TRBJ2-5, with D tentatively TRBD2 (6 bases). V gave up 6 bases and J gave up 2 bases, with 17 bases separating them. CDR1 and CDR2 from the germline V gene are SGHNT and YYREEE (reference sequence). The CDR3 is 15 residues long. In DNA, the CDR3 is TGTGCCAGCACAAAAATCTTAGGAGGGCAAGAGACCCAGTACTTC. It is translated as CASTKILGGQETQYF.

The chain is built from TRBV7-2 and TRBJ2-1; 8 nucleotides align to TRBD2. In germline, CDR1 is SGHTA, CDR2 FQGNSA. This CDR3 is 15 amino acids long. Trimming took 3 bases from V and 9 from J; bases not matched to a gene: 10. CDR3 DNA: TGTGCCAGCAGCTTCGGGGGTCCGGGGGGGGGTGAGCAGTTCTTC. As protein: CASSFGGPGGGEQFF.

The chain joins TRBV10-2 to TRBJ2-7; maybe TRBD2 (6 bases). Germline V CDR1 and CDR2: WSHSY, SAAADI. V shed 4 bases and J shed 0 bases, with 19 bases lying between them. This CDR3 region has 17 residues. In nucleotides, the CDR3 is TGCGCCAGCAGTGCGGCGGGACCAGTGAGAAGCTCCTACGAGCAGTACTTC. Translation: CASSAAGPVRSSYEQYF.

The chain has TRBV6-1 and TRBJ2-7; 7 nucleotides align to TRBD2. Looked up from germline, CDR1 is MNHNS and CDR2 is SASEGT. The CDR3 contains 15 residues. The junction had 3 bases not matched to a gene; V was cut back by 1 base and J by 0 bases. CDR3 region: CASSEEVAGSYEQYF. The CDR3 DNA reads TGTGCCAGCAGTGAAGAGGTAGCGGGCTCCTACGAGCAGTACTTC.

This clone has a single count. The chain joins TRBV2 to TRBJ1-2, with 11 bases matching TRBD1. The CDR3 has 14 residues. Per the germline V gene, CDR1 is SNHLY and CDR2 is FYNNEI. V was pared by 9 bases and J by 5 bases, with 8 bases of the junction left unmatched. The CDR3 DNA reads as TGTGCCAGTTCCCTTCGGGACAGGGGGTATGGCTACACCTTC. Translated, it gives CASSLRDRGYGYTF.

This rearrangement joins TRBV5-8 to TRBJ1-4; TRBD1 aligns across 7 bases. CDR1 SGHTS and CDR2 YDEGEE come from the germline V gene. The CDR3 has 14 residues. J was trimmed by 5 bases and V by 2 bases; bases with no gene match: 3. In nucleotides, the CDR3 is TGTGCCAGCAGCTTCGGGACAGACAATGAAAAACTGTTTTTT. It specifies CASSFGTDNEKLFF.

V and J are TRBV2 and TRBJ2-5; the D gene is possibly TRBD2 (6 bases). The CDR3 totals 12 residues. Germline V gene data show CDR1 as SNHLY and CDR2 as FYNNEI. The V and J ends lost 4 bases and 11 bases respectively, with 14 bases between them. This chain's CDR3 is CASSGEVGEQYF. The CDR3 bases are TGTGCCAGCAGTGGGGAGGTTGGGGAGCAGTACTTC.

In DNA form, the CDR3 reads TGTGCCAGTAGTGCTTGGACTAGCGGACGTTACAATGAGCAGTTCTTC. Its translation is CASSAWTSGRYNEQFF. The chain links TRBV19 to TRBJ2-1; TRBD2 agrees at 10 bases. The CDR3 runs 16 residues. Germline V gene data show CDR1 as LNHDA and CDR2 as SQIVND (reference sequence). J gave up 4 bases and V 5 bases, and 8 bases lay outside the gene matches.

V and J are TRBV5-6 and TRBJ2-7, with D perhaps TRBD1 (6 bases). The V gene's germline CDR1 is SGHDT and CDR2 YYEEEE. V lost 3 bases and J lost 3, with 19 bases in between. This CDR3 is 16 amino acids long. DNA of the CDR3: TGTGCCAGCAGCTGGGGACAATTTCGCCGAGACTACGAGCAGTACTTC. It yields the protein CASSWGQFRRDYEQYF.

The CDR3 loop is CASSLVGQGWYEQFF. CDR3 in DNA: TGTGCCAGCAGCTTAGTAGGACAGGGGTGGTATGAGCAGTTCTTC. This sequence joins TRBV7-9 and TRBJ2-1, with 9 bases identical to TRBD1. Trimming at V came to 1 base and at J to 8 bases, leaving 6 bases not matched to a gene. This CDR3 spans 15 amino acids. CDR1 SEHNR and CDR2 FQNEAQ come from the germline V gene (reference sequence).

V and J are TRBV28 and TRBJ2-1, with a tentative D call TRBD1 (5 bases). V gave up 2 bases and J gave up 6 bases, with 17 bases separating them. Germline-derived CDR1 and CDR2 are MDHEN and SYDVKM. The CDR3 has 16 amino acids. CDR3 coding DNA: TGTGCCAGCAGTTTACACAGGCCCGGCATCGGCAATGAGCAGTTCTTC. This translates into CASSLHRPGIGNEQFF.

The rearrangement links TRBV27 to TRBJ2-1; 8 positions match TRBD1. After removal of 3 bases from V and 5 bases from J, the junction contained 3 bases not matched to a gene. The CDR3 length is 14 residues. CDR1 is MNHEY, CDR2 SMNVEV, per germline (reference sequence). The CDR3 region is CASSFGQGNNEQFF. As DNA, the CDR3 is TGTGCCAGCAGTTTTGGACAGGGAAACAATGAGCAGTTCTTC.

The V call is TRBV9, the J call TRBJ2-7, with 11 bases identical to TRBD2. Germline CDR1 and CDR2: SGDLS and YYNGEE. Trimming removed 2 bases from V and 3 bases from J; junction bases left unmatched: 7. The CDR3 covers 16 residues. DNA of the CDR3: TGTGCCAGCAGCGTCGGGCTAGCGGGGGGAAACTACGAGCAGTACTTC. As protein: CASSVGLAGGNYEQYF.

This clone was detected a few times. The genes are TRBV25-1 and TRBJ1-4, with TRBD1 matching over 9 bases. This CDR3 is 18 amino acids long. Germline V lookup: CDR1 MGHDK, CDR2 SYGVNS. Trimming removed 6 bases from V and 2 bases from J; junction bases left unmatched: 13. CDR3 region: CASSQGQGKSGTNEKLFF. The CDR3 nucleotides read TGTGCCAGCAGCCAAGGACAGGGGAAATCAGGGACTAATGAAAAACTGTTTTTT.

The rearrangement joins TRBV18 to TRBJ2-7, with a weak D call TRBD1 (6 bases). The CDR3 spans 15 residues. Germline V gene data show CDR1 as KGHSH and CDR2 as LQKENI. The germline V and J ends were trimmed by 3 bases and 2 bases, with 14 bases remaining between them. The DNA for the CDR3 is TGTGCCAGCTCACCGACGCAGGGGAACACCTACGAGCAGTACTTC. Protein product: CASSPTQGNTYEQYF.

The chain combines TRBV19 with TRBJ2-1; 10 positions match TRBD2. The CDR3 runs to 23 residues. V gave up 5 bases and J gave up 0 bases; unmatched junction bases: 25. Per germline, CDR1 LNHDA and CDR2 SQIVND (reference sequence). CDR3: CASSARVLLSGRGGESSYNEQFF. The CDR3, as DNA: TGTGCCAGTAGTGCTAGGGTGTTGTTAAGCGGGAGGGGTGGGGAGAGCTCCTACAATGAGCAGTTCTTC.

The chain links TRBV28 to TRBJ1-3; tentatively, D is TRBD1 (6 bases). This CDR3 has 16 amino acids. Trimming shortened V by 5 bases and J by 2 bases, and 16 bases separated the two germline ends. CDR1 MDHEN and CDR2 SYDVKM come from the germline V gene. The CDR3 bases are TGTGCCAGCAGTCCGATTTCACAGGGCACTGGAAACACCATATATTTT. This translates into CASSPISQGTGNTIYF.

This chain connects TRBV7-9 to TRBJ2-3, with 12 bases matching TRBD2. This CDR3 contains 16 residues. Per the germline V gene, CDR1 is SEHNR and CDR2 is FQNEAQ (reference sequence). V was pared by 1 base and J by 2 bases, with 1 base of the junction left unmatched. Written as DNA, the CDR3 is TGTGCCAGCAGCTTAGGGACTAGCGGGGTCACAGATACGCAGTATTTT. Protein product: CASSLGTSGVTDTQYF.

The CDR3 DNA follows: TGTGCCAGCAGGGCTAGCGGGGGGGACAATGAGCAGTTCTTC. Amino acid sequence: CASRASGGDNEQFF. The chain couples TRBV6-1 to TRBJ2-1; 12 nucleotides align to TRBD2. This CDR3 is 14 amino acids long. V gave up 6 bases and J gave up 5 bases; unmatched junction bases: 2. Germline lookup yields CDR1 MNHNS and CDR2 SASEGT.

V usage is TRBV7-2 and J usage is TRBJ2-5; D not certain. Germline V CDR1 and CDR2: SGHTA, FQGNSA. The CDR3 extends over 12 amino acids. V dropped 2 bases and J dropped 5 bases, with 6 bases sitting between them. CDR3 DNA: TGTGCCAGCAGCTTAATGCGGGAGACCCAGTACTTC. Its protein is CASSLMRETQYF.

This clone has only one observation. The gene calls are TRBV7-6 and TRBJ2-7; tentative D call: TRBD1 (5 bases). Germline assignment: CDR1 SGHVS and CDR2 FNYEAQ. The CDR3 spans 18 residues. V gave up 1 base and J gave up 3 bases, with 22 bases separating them. Written as DNA, the CDR3 is TGTGCCAGCAGCTTAGAGAAGGGAACAGGTCCCCCAAACTACGAGCAGTACTTC. Translation: CASSLEKGTGPPNYEQYF.

This sequence joins TRBV4-2 and TRBJ2-1; 10 bases agree with TRBD2. Germline CDR1 reads LGHNA; CDR2 reads YNFKEQ. The CDR3 length is 17 residues. Trimming at V came to 0 bases and at J to 9 bases, leaving 11 bases not matched to a gene. The CDR3 loop reads CASSQDLGLAGAGEQFF. CDR3 bases: TGTGCCAGCAGCCAAGATCTGGGGCTAGCGGGAGCGGGTGAGCAGTTCTTC.

The sample holds one count of this clone. V is TRBV27 and J is TRBJ1-5, with TRBD1 identical over 11 bases. Trimming took 5 bases from V and 4 from J; bases not matched to a gene: 10. The CDR3 is 17 residues long. Per the germline V gene, CDR1 is MNHEY and CDR2 is SMNVEV (reference sequence). Here the CDR3 reads CASSPNTGTGGNQPQHF. CDR3 coding DNA: TGTGCCAGCAGTCCAAACACCGGGACAGGGGGTAATCAGCCCCAGCATTTT.

This chain links TRBV5-1 with TRBJ2-3, with 7 positions matching TRBD2. With 0 bases clipped from V and 6 bases from J, the junction kept 4 bases outside the gene matches. Germline values: CDR1 SGHRS, CDR2 YFSETQ. This CDR3 comprises 14 residues. The CDR3 DNA reads TGCGCCAGCAGCTTGGGGGCGGGAGAGGATACGCAGTATTTT. As protein: CASSLGAGEDTQYF.

The chain carries TRBV30 and TRBJ2-1, with 7 bases aligning to TRBD1. This CDR3 spans 16 amino acids. Trimming took 1 base from V and 5 from J; bases not matched to a gene: 11. Germline V gene sequence: CDR1 GTSNPN, CDR2 SVGIG (reference sequence). The CDR3 DNA is TGTGCCTGGAGTGCCCCGACAGGGATCCGAGACAATGAGCAGTTCTTC. It encodes CAWSAPTGIRDNEQFF.

The chain uses TRBV27 and TRBJ2-3, with 10 bases aligning to TRBD2. The ends lost 3 bases at V and 4 bases at J; junction bases unmatched: 4. CDR1 and CDR2 (germline): MNHEY, SMNVEV (reference sequence). This CDR3 has 15 residues. CDR3: CASSLGLAGADTQYF. The CDR3 region has the DNA TGTGCCAGCAGTTTGGGGCTAGCGGGAGCAGATACGCAGTATTTT.